This TCR beta chain was profiled in a study of PD-L1 blockade in urothelial cancer. Time point reported: peripheral blood 6 weeks after treatment start. The germline gives CDR1 LNHDA, CDR2 SQIVND (reference sequence). CDR3 length: 18 residues. With 6 bases clipped from V and 3 bases from J, the junction kept 17 bases outside the gene matches. Produced via immunoSEQ multiplex PCR; TCRdb's table is partial and in-frame only. Here the sample spans about 76,000 clones, 75% to 95% being singletons. The chain couples TRBV19 to TRBJ1-1; 9 bases line up with TRBD1. The sequencing here drew on PBMCs, taken around atezolizumab (anti-PD-L1) treatment. The origin of this receptor is a woman of 80 years or more with urothelial cancer. The CDR3 protein is CASSTRLTGGYADTEAFF. The CDR3, as DNA: TGTGCCAGTAGCACGAGGTTAACAGGGGGCTACGCGGACACTGAAGCTTTCTTT. Full variable domain (missing parts from reference TRBV19 and TRBJ1-1): DGGITQSPKYLFRKEGQNVTLSCEQNLNHDAMYWYRQDPGQGLRLIYYSQIVNDFQKGDIAEGYSVSREKKESFPLTVTSAQKNPTAFYLCASSTRLTGGYADTEAFFGQGTRLTVV.